This TCR beta chain was recorded in a study of response to subunit inactivated influenza vaccine. Study observations and caveats: Authors proposed each seasonal influenza vaccination draws in few new T cells.

Comments on this clonotype: Its antigen is unknown.

TCRdb re-called the RT-PCR reads with MiXCR, one entry per CDR3 protein. The table has 700,000 to 900,000 distinct CDR3 sequences, about 20% seen once. CDR1 and CDR2 from the germline V gene are MNHEY and SMNVEV (reference sequence). This CDR3 is built from 14 residues. V lost 3 bases and J 6 bases, leaving 13 bases between the germline ends. This clonotype originated in a man over 45 who received an inactivated influenza vaccine. This sequence joins TRBV27 and TRBJ2-3, with a tentative D call TRBD1 (6 bases). The input for sequencing was PBMCs from blood, taken about 5 days after vaccination. CDR3 nucleotides: TGTGCCAGCAGTTTTCTGGGGGCAGTGGATACGCAGTATTTT. Its protein product is CASSFLGAVDTQYF.